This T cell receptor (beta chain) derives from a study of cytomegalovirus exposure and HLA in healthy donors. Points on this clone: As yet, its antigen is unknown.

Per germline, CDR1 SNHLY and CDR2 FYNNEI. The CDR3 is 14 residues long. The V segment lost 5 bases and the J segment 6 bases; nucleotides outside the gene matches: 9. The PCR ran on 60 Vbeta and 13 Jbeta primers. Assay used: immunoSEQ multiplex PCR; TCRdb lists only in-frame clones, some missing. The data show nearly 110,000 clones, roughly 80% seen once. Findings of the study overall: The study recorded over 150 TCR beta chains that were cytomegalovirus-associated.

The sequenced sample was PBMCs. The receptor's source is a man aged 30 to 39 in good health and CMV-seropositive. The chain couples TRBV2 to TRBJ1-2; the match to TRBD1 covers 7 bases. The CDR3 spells CASSYSTGRNGYTF. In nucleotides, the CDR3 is TGTGCCAGCAGTTACTCGACAGGGAGAAATGGCTACACCTTC.